This T cell receptor (beta chain) was sequenced in a study of vaccination effects on CD4 cells after COVID-19. Study-wide context: In the ViraFEST assay, antigen-specific CD4+ clonotypes were identified by expansion after peptide-pool stimulation. Post-vaccine specimens arrived a median 72 days past the second dose. A density of fewer than 2.5 million PBMC per well was used; these cells were cultured with roughly 10 IU/ml IL-2 and roughly 10 ug/ml peptides.

The CDR3 length is 15 residues. The germline CDR1 and CDR2 sequences are GTSNPN and SVGIG (reference sequence). V lost 3 bases to trimming and J lost 6 bases, with 18 bases between them. Assay: immunoSEQ multiplex PCR; the TCRdb copy retains only in-frame clones and omits some. The data contain about 71,000 clones, 70% to 80% of them singletons. Researchers isolated CD4+ T cells once approximately eleven days of culture had elapsed. Participants received two doses of either the BNT162b2 or mRNA-1273 vaccine. General study findings and limits: Vaccine-induced clones in healthy vaccinees cross-reacted with common cold coronaviruses in only 1 of 255 cases.

Notes on this clone: Antigen unknown.

This TCR was recovered from a human donor who received a COVID-19 vaccine. The chain is built from TRBV30 and TRBJ1-5, with D perhaps TRBD1 (6 bases). The sequencing used CD4+ T cells from PBMCs cultured without peptide, collected after COVID-19 vaccination. CDR3 nucleotide sequence: TGTGCCTGGAGCGGGCAGGGGCAGTATAGTCAGCCCCAGCATTTT. Encoded protein: CAWSGQGQYSQPQHF.